The 12 T cell receptor beta chains presented below share a single source sample, sequenced in a study of blood T cell repertoires in COVID-19. Profiling relied on immunoSEQ multiplex PCR, and the TCRdb table lists in-frame clones only, not all of them. The sample consists of roughly 200,000 clones, about 85% of them appearing once. The source material was peripheral blood. The receptor set was obtained from a person aged 70 to 85 with COVID-19, enrolled during active disease.

This clone was seen only once. The genes are TRBV6-2 or TRBV6-3 and TRBJ2-7; the match to TRBD2 covers 8 bases. Germline-derived CDR1 and CDR2 are MNHEY and SVGEGT. Trimming removed 2 bases from V and 2 bases from J; junction bases left unmatched: 17. CDR3 size: 19 residues. The CDR3 sequence is CASSYDPRAGGSGPYEQYF. The DNA for the CDR3 is TGTGCCAGCAGTTACGACCCCCGGGCGGGGGGAAGTGGTCCCTACGAGCAGTACTTC.

The chain employs TRBV28 and TRBJ1-2; TRBD1 might be the D (6 bases). Germline CDR1 reads MDHEN; CDR2 reads SYDVKM. Trimming cost V 3 bases and J 5 bases, with 16 bases left between them. The CDR3 runs to 15 residues. The CDR3 nucleotides are TGTGCCAGCAGTTTCCCGCAGGGGTGGGGTTATGGCTACACCTTC. Its translation: CASSFPQGWGYGYTF.

This chain uses TRBV5-1 with TRBJ2-7, with 11 bases matching TRBD1. The CDR3 totals 19 residues. Losses at the gene ends were 0 bases for V and 2 bases for J; bases not matched to a gene: 13. Germline V gives CDR1 SGHRS, CDR2 YFSETQ. CDR3 sequence: CASSLAKLRGTGGTYEQYF. The CDR3 nucleotides are TGCGCCAGCAGCTTGGCCAAGCTACGCGGGACAGGGGGTACCTACGAGCAGTACTTC.

V is TRBV19 and J is TRBJ2-7, with a weak D call TRBD1 (5 bases). CDR3 length: 17 amino acids. Trimming pared 1 base from V and 3 bases from J, leaving 19 bases between. Looked up from germline, CDR1 is LNHDA and CDR2 is SQIVND (reference sequence). The CDR3 sequence is CASSIGPLTAGDYEQYF. The CDR3 DNA reads TGTGCCAGTAGTATAGGGCCCCTGACAGCCGGAGACTACGAGCAGTACTTC.

In its sample, this clone was seen once. The rearrangement uses TRBV6-4 and TRBJ1-6; D is unclear. V was clipped by 3 bases and J by 3 bases, with 9 bases between them. Germline V gives CDR1 MRHNA, CDR2 SNTAGT. The CDR3 is made up of 15 amino acids. CDR3 residues: CASSESRNYNSPLHF. The CDR3 coding sequence is TGTGCCAGCAGTGAGTCGCGGAACTATAATTCACCCCTCCACTTT.

The CDR3: CASSGKASGRAGGELFF. Here the CDR3 DNA reads TGTGCCAGCAGCGGGAAAGCTAGCGGGAGGGCCGGCGGGGAGCTGTTTTTT. The gene calls are TRBV9 and TRBJ2-2, with 12 bases lining up with TRBD2. Losses at the gene ends were 3 bases for V and 7 bases for J; bases not matched to a gene: 10. Germline V gives CDR1 SGDLS, CDR2 YYNGEE. The CDR3 spans 17 residues.

This clone has only one observation. The chain combines TRBV5-1 with TRBJ2-2; 10 nucleotides align to TRBD2. CDR1 and CDR2 (germline): SGHRS, YFSETQ. This CDR3 has 18 amino acids. V lost 0 bases and J lost 5; bases outside the gene matches: 10. CDR3 bases: TGCGCCAGCAGCTTGGGGGGCGGACTAGCGGTACTTACCGGGGAGCTGTTTTTT. It translates to CASSLGGGLAVLTGELFF.

The chain couples TRBV28 to TRBJ1-5; 11 nucleotides match TRBD1. The ends lost 8 bases at V and 2 bases at J; junction bases unmatched: 8. This CDR3 has 16 residues. Germline CDR1 reads MDHEN; CDR2 reads SYDVKM. The CDR3 loop reads CASAGDRGARNQPQHF. The CDR3 DNA sequence: TGTGCCAGCGCCGGGGACAGGGGGGCTCGCAATCAGCCCCAGCATTTT. Based on the CDR3 plus reference TRBV28 and TRBJ1-5, the full variable domain is DVKVTQSSRYLVKRTGEKVFLECVQDMDHENMFWYRQDPGLGLRLIYFSYDVKMKEKGDIPEGYSVSREKKERFSLILESASTNQTSMYLCASAGDRGARNQPQHFGDGTRLSIL.

This sequence joins TRBV12-3 or TRBV12-4 and TRBJ2-7; D is uncertain. The length of the CDR3 is 11 residues. The germline V and J ends were trimmed by 4 bases and 3 bases, with 4 bases remaining between them. CDR3 coding DNA: TGTGCCAGCAGTTCTCGCTACGAGCAGTACTTC. It yields the protein CASSSRYEQYF.

The rearrangement joins TRBV29-1 to TRBJ2-7, with 9 positions matching TRBD1. Germline CDR1 and CDR2: SQVTM and ANQGSEA. The CDR3 has 13 residues. J lost 4 bases, V lost 6 bases, and 7 bases had no gene match. CDR3 sequence reads: CSVATGGGYEQYF. The DNA for the CDR3 is TGCAGCGTCGCGACAGGGGGAGGTTACGAGCAGTACTTC.

The chain is built from TRBV6-6 and TRBJ2-1; 13 nucleotides line up with TRBD2. The CDR3 runs 15 residues. V shed 5 bases, J shed 7 bases, and the junction held 5 bases outside the gene matches. Germline V gene lookup returns CDR1 MNHNY and CDR2 SVGAGI (reference sequence). The CDR3 region has the DNA TGTGCCAGCAGTACTAGCGGGAGGGATCGGAATGAGCAGTTCTTC. As protein: CASSTSGRDRNEQFF.

With regard to this clone: Other DNA sequences in this specimen translate into the identical CDR3. The chain is built from TRBV12-3 or TRBV12-4 and TRBJ1-2; D is ambiguous. V dropped 6 bases and J dropped 4 bases, with 3 bases sitting between them. The CDR3 runs 10 residues. The CDR3 DNA sequence: TGTGCCAGCAGCTCCTATGGCTACACCTTC. This gives the protein CASSSYGYTF.